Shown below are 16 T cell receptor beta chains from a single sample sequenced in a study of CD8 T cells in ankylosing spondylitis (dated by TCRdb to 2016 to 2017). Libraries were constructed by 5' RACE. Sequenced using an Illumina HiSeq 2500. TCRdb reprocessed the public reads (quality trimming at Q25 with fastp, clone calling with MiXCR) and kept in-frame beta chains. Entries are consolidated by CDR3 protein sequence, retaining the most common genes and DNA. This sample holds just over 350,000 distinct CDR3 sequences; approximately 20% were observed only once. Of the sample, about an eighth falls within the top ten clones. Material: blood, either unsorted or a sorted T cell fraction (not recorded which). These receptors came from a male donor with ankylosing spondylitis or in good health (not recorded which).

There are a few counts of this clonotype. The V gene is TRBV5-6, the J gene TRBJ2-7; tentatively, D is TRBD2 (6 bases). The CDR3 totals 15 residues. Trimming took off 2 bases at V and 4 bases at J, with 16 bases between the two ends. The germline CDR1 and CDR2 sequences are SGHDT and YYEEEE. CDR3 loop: CASSFDGGAEYEQYF. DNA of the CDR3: TGTGCCAGCAGCTTCGACGGGGGAGCCGAGTACGAGCAGTACTTC. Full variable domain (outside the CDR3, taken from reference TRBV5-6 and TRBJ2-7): DAGVTQSPTHLIKTRGQQVTLRCSPKSGHDTVSWYQQALGQGPQFIFQYYEEEERQRGNFPDRFSGHQFPNYSSELNVNALLLGDSALYLCASSFDGGAEYEQYFGPGTRLTVT.

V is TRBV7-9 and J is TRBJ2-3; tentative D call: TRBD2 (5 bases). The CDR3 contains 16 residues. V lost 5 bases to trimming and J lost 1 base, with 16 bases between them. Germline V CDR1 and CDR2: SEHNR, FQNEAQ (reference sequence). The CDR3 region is CASSLNYGVGTDTQYF. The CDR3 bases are TGTGCCAGCAGCCTTAACTACGGGGTCGGCACAGATACGCAGTATTTT.

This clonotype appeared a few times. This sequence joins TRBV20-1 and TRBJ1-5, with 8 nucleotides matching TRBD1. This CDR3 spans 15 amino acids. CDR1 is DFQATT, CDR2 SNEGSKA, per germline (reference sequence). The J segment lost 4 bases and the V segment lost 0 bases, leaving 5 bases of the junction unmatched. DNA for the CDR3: TGCAGTGCTAGAGATCCGGGACAGGAAAATCAGCCCCAGCATTTT. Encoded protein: CSARDPGQENQPQHF.

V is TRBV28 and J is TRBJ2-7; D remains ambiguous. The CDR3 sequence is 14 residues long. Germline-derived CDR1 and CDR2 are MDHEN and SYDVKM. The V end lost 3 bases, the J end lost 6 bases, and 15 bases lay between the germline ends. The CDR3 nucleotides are TGTGCCAGCAGTTTTGAAGGGATTTTCTCCGAGCAGTACTTC. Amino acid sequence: CASSFEGIFSEQYF.

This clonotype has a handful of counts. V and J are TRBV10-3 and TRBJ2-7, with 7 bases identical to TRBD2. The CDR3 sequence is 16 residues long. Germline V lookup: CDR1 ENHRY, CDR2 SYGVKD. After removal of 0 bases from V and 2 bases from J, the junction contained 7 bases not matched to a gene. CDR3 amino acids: CAISESERTSPYEQYF. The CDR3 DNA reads TGTGCCATCAGTGAGTCGGAAAGGACTAGTCCCTACGAGCAGTACTTC.

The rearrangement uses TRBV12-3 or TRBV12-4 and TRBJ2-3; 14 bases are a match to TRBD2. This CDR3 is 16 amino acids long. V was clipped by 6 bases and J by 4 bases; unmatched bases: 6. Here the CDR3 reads CASRPATSGGADTQYF. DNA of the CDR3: TGTGCCAGCAGGCCTGCGACTAGCGGGGGGGCAGATACGCAGTATTTT.

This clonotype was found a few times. CDR3 loop: CASSPRTDRGTEAFF. DNA for the CDR3: TGCGCCAGCAGCCCGAGAACGGACAGGGGAACTGAAGCTTTCTTT. The chain joins TRBV5-1 to TRBJ1-1, with TRBD1 identical over 9 bases. CDR1 SGHRS and CDR2 YFSETQ come from the germline V gene. The V gene end was trimmed by 4 bases and the J gene end by 5 bases; junction bases not matched to a gene: 9. This CDR3 contains 15 residues.

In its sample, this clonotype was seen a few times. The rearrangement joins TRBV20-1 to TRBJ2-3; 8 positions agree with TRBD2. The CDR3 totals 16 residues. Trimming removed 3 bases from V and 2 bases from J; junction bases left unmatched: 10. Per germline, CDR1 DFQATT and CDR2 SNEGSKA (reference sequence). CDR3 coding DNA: TGCAGTGCTAGTATTTTGTCGGGGGGGCACACAGATACGCAGTATTTT. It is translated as CSASILSGGHTDTQYF.

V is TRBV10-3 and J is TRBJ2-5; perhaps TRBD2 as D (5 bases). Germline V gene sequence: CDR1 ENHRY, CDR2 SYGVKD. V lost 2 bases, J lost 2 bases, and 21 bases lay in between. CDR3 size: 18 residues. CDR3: CAISEASNPTGPQETQYF. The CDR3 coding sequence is TGTGCCATCAGTGAGGCTAGCAACCCAACGGGTCCACAAGAGACCCAGTACTTC.

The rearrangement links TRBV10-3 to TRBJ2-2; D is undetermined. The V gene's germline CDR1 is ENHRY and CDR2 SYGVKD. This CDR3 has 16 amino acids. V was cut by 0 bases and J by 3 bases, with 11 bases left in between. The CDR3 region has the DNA TGTGCCATCAGTGAGTCATTGGGCGAGGACACCGGGGAGCTGTTTTTT. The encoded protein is CAISESLGEDTGELFF.

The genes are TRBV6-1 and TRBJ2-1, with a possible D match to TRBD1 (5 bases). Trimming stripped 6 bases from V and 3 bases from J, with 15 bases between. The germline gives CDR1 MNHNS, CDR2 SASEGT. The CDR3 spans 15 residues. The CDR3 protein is CASSATQERYNEQFF. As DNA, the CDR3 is TGTGCCAGCAGCGCGACACAGGAACGCTACAATGAGCAGTTCTTC.

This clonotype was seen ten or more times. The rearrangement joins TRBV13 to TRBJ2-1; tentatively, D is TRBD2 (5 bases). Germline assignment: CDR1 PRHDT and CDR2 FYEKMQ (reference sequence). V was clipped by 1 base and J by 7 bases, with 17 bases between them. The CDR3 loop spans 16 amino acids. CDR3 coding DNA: TGTGCCAGCAGCTTAGAAGGCGGCGGGTCGGCTAATGAGCAGTTCTTC. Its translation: CASSLEGGGSANEQFF.

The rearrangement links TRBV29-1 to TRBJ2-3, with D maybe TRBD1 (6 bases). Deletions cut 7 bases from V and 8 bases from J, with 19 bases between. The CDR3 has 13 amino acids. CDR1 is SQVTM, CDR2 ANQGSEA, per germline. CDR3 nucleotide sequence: TGCAGCGGAACAGGGTTCGTCGCAGGTACGCAGTATTTT. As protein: CSGTGFVAGTQYF.

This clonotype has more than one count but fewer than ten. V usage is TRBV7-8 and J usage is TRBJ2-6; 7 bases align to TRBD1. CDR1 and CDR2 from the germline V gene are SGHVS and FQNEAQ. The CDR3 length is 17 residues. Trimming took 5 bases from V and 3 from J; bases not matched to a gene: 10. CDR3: CASSPGYRGDGANVLTF. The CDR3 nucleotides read TGTGCCAGCAGCCCGGGGTACAGGGGAGATGGGGCCAACGTCCTGACTTTC. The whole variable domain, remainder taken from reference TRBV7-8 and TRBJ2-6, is GAGVSQSPRYKVAKRGQDVALRCDPISGHVSLFWYQQALGQGPEFLTYFQNEAQLDKSGLPSDRFFAERPEGSVSTLKIQRTQQEDSAVYLCASSPGYRGDGANVLTFGAGSRLTVL.

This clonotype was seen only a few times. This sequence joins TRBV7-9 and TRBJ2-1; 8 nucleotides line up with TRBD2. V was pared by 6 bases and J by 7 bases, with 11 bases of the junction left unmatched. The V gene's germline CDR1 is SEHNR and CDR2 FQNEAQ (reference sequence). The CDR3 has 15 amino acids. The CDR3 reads CASSQHSRGGNEQFF. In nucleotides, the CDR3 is TGTGCCAGCAGTCAACATTCCCGGGGGGGGAATGAGCAGTTCTTC.

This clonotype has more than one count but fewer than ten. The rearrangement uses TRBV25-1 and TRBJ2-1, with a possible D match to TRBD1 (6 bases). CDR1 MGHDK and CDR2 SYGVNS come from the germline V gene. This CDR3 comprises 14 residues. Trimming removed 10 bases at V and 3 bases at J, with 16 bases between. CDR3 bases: TGTGCCAACACAGGGTTTTCGAACTACAATGAGCAGTTCTTC. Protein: CANTGFSNYNEQFF.